This T cell receptor (beta chain) is drawn from a study of shared clonotypes between healthy human individuals. General study findings and limits: Larger estimated richness was generally recorded for naive subsets relative to memory subsets. Sharing across four donors was seen in roughly 5.2% of naive CD4 clonotypes. Non-shared clonotypes showed lower generation probabilities than clonotypes common to all four donors.

This CDR3 has 16 amino acids. Losses at the gene ends were 5 bases for V and 4 bases for J; bases not matched to a gene: 5. The V gene's germline CDR1 is MNHEY and CDR2 SMNVEV (reference sequence). As for this clone: Its antigen is currently unknown.

The material for each subset, its genomic DNA, was split evenly across several immunoSEQ plates. Some clones are missing from TCRdb's copy, which holds only in-frame ones; the method was immunoSEQ multiplex PCR. The sample lists 550,000 to 800,000 clones; approximately 79% were seen once. The clonotype was recovered from a young woman in good health. The rearrangement joins TRBV27 to TRBJ2-3; 14 nucleotides agree with TRBD2. Source material: memory CD4+ T cells sorted from blood. Subset given: CD45RA-negative fraction. CDR3 nucleotide sequence: TGTGCCAGCAGTCCCCCGGGACTAGCGGGAGCAGATACGCAGTATTTT. This translates into CASSPPGLAGADTQYF.